The text below deals with one T cell receptor beta chain. The clone's antigen remains unknown. Base qualities are not provided; no much larger clone lies one nucleotide away. The data belong to a study of blood T cell repertoires in COVID-19 (dated by TCRdb to between 2020 and 2021). In terms of the full investigation: Samples from collaborators originated in the United States, Italy and Spain and spanned both the acute and convalescent phases of COVID-19. The prospective study material was composed of cDNA or gDNA derived from T cells, B-cell-depleted T cells, or PBMCs. Deeply sampled blood TCRbeta repertoires from subjects exposed to, actively infected with, or recovered from COVID-19 were included in the dataset. The repertoires were made available in a free public database intended to serve as a resource for research on the immune response to SARS-CoV-2. Samples came from the ongoing ImmuneRACE study (first 160 participants) plus 1,254 subjects from 6 global collaborators. A de-identified subject ID, COVID-19 status, age in years and sex were almost always included in the sample metadata. Where available, HLA class I and class II types were obtained from metadata supplied by the sample provider rather than from assay-based typing. On the study overall, not on this receptor specifically: How much clinical and demographic metadata was included differed by source and by participant, and the metadata was provided uncurated.

V lost 0 bases and J lost 0 bases; the stretch between them is 15 bases long. The CDR3 contains 18 residues, cysteine and phenylalanine counted. The kept DNA is CDR3 alone, 54 bases in frame from the first base. Participants in the prospective study were enrolled through a virtual design, were aged about 18 to 100 years, and lived in roughly 26 United States geographic areas. To assign participants to cohorts, the prospective study relied on clinical history that participants themselves reported in a screening survey and a study questionnaire. Recovered participants in ImmuneRACE Cohort 3 were defined as having two consecutive negative NP/OP PCR tests, clearance from a healthcare professional, or resolution of symptoms. In the prospective study, whole blood, serum and a nasopharyngeal or oropharyngeal swab were collected from each participant by mobile phlebotomists. Participants in the prospective study had the option to provide additional blood draws and questionnaires over a 2-month period. Before DNA extraction, prospective study blood samples were shipped either frozen or at room temperature.

TCRbeta CDR3 regions were amplified from genomic DNA by means of the immunoSEQ Assay, a bias-controlled multiplex PCR. The published analysis was carried out like this. The number of nucleated cells in each sample was estimated from the amplification of reference gene primers within the assay. To quantify the absolute abundance of each unique TCRbeta CDR3 rearrangement, sequence reads were collapsed and filtered. Productive Simpson clonality was computed per sample as the square root of Simpson's diversity index over productive rearrangements. Not all clones reach the TCRdb copy of this immuneACCESS table, which keeps in-frame sequences only. Checked studies attribute under half of the gap to unresolved V genes and leave the rest unexplained. That table is the source of V, J and clone size, and D and trimming were worked out from the DNA. This sample is represented by 170,000 or so clones; approximately 87% of them were singletons. The ten largest make up less than 8.5% of the sample.

This TCR came from a woman aged 45-65 years who had recovered from COVID-19. The chain couples TRBV23-1 to TRBJ1-5, with the D gene uncertain. TRBV23-1 is an ORF; its function is uncertain. The sample was PBMCs or T cells enriched from blood (not recorded which). The DNA sequence follows: TGCGCCAGCAGTCAATCCGGGTCCAGGACTGATAGCAATCAGCCCCAGCATTTT. It codes for CASSQSGSRTDSNQPQHF.